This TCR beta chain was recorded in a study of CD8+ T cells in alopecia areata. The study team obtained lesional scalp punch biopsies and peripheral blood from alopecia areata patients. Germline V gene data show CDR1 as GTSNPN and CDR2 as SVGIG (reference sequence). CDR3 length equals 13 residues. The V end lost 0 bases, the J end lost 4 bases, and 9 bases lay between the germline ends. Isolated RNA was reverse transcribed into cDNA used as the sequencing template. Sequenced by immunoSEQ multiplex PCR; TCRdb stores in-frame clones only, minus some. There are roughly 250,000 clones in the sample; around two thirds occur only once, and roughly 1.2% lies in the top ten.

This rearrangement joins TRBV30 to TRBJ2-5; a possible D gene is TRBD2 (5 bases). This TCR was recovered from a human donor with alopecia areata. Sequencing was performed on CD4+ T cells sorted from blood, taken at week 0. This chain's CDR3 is CAWSVVGVETQYF. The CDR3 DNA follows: TGTGCCTGGAGTGTAGTGGGAGTAGAGACCCAGTACTTC.